The clone carrying this TCR beta chain was seen a few times. What it binds is not known. Profiling relied on immunoSEQ multiplex PCR, and the TCRdb table lists in-frame clones only, not all of them. The table lists about 110,000 clones, just over 65% of them singletons. Per germline, CDR1 SNHLY and CDR2 FYNNEI. The CDR3 is 12 amino acids. Trimming removed 10 bases from V and 4 bases from J; junction bases left unmatched: 7. This entry comes from a study of shared clonotypes between healthy human individuals. About the study: The composition of the donors was a couple of women and a few men aged 18 to 49. Study-wide results and caveats: The study generally estimated greater richness for naive than memory subsets.

Donors were healthy HIV-negative adults without recently reported acute infections or vaccinations. Material for sequencing was memory CD8+ T cells sorted from blood. Regarding subset: CD45RO+ cells pooled with CCR7-negative TemRA cells. This chain connects TRBV2 to TRBJ2-7; 7 bases line up with TRBD2. This sequence originates from a woman under 40 in good health. DNA for the CDR3: TGTGCCACCTCCGGGACTAAGTACGAGCAGTACTTC. As protein: CATSGTKYEQYF.